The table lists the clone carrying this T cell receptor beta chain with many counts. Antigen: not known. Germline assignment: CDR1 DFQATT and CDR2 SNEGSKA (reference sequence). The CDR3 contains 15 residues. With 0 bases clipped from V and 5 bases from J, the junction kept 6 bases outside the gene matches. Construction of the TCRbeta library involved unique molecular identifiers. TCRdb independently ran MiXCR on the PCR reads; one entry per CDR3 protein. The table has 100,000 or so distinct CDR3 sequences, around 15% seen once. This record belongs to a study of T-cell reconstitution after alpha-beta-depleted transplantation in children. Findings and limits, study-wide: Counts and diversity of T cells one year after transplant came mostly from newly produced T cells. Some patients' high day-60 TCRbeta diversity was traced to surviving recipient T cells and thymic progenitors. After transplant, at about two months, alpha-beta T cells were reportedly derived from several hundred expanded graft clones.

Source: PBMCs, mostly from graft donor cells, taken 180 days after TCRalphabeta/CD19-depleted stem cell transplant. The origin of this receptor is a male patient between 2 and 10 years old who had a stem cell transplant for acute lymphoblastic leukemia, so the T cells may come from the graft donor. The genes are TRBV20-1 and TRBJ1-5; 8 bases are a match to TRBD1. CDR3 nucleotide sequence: TGCAGTGCTAGAGACGACGGACAGGGAGATCAGCCCCAGCATTTT. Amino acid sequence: CSARDDGQGDQPQHF.